What follows are 16 T cell receptor beta chains derived from one specimen sequenced in a study of beta chain features in type 1 diabetes. General study findings and limits: Across all four CD4+ subsets, people with type 1 diabetes showed modestly shorter TCRB CDR3s.

The investigators reverse transcribed all of the isolated RNA, so they sequenced expressed TCRB transcripts. Method: immunoSEQ multiplex PCR; TCRdb's copy keeps in-frame clones and lacks some. The table records 150,000 to 200,000 clones, approximately 7.9% of them present only once. These receptors lack a known antigen. Source material: central memory CD4+ T cells from blood. These receptors were taken from a young man with type 1 diabetes.

This clone was seen more than once but under ten times. The V gene is TRBV5-1, the J gene TRBJ2-5; weak D call: TRBD2 (5 bases). The CDR3 consists of 16 residues. Germline V gene data show CDR1 as SGHRS and CDR2 as YFSETQ. Between the trimmed V and J ends, which lost 3 bases and 4 bases, there was a span of 19 bases. The CDR3 DNA follows: TGCGCCAGCAGCTCGTCAGCGGTTCGACGGGCAGAGACCCAGTACTTC. Amino acid sequence: CASSSSAVRRAETQYF. Combining the CDR3 with reference TRBV5-1 and TRBJ2-5 gives the whole variable domain KAGVTQTPRYLIKTRGQQVTLSCSPISGHRSVSWYQQTPGQGLQFLFEYFSETQRNKGNFPGRFSGRQFSNSRSEMNVSTLELGDSALYLCASSSSAVRRAETQYFGPGTRLLVL.

The chain joins TRBV2 to TRBJ2-1; tentatively, D is TRBD2 (6 bases). Trimming removed 2 bases at V and 3 bases at J, with 11 bases between. Germline V gene lookup returns CDR1 SNHLY and CDR2 FYNNEI. The CDR3 has 15 residues. The CDR3 region has the DNA TGTGCCAGCAGTGAACAGCGGGTGCACTACAATGAGCAGTTCTTC. It is translated as CASSEQRVHYNEQFF.

This clone showed up just once. The V and J genes are TRBV19 and TRBJ1-4; D remains ambiguous. With 0 bases removed from V and 6 bases from J, the gap between germline ends came to 8 bases. The CDR3 spans 14 residues. CDR1 is LNHDA and CDR2 is SQIVND in the germline V gene (reference sequence). In DNA, the CDR3 is TGTGCCAGTAGTATAGAGGTGGGAGATGAAAAACTGTTTTTT. Its protein is CASSIEVGDEKLFF.

The CDR3 is CASSFAQQGGTEAFF. CDR3 nucleotide sequence: TGTGCCAGCAGTTTTGCTCAACAGGGCGGCACTGAAGCTTTCTTT. The chain has TRBV6-5 and TRBJ1-1; tentative D call: TRBD1 (6 bases). V gave up 4 bases and J gave up 4 bases, with 16 bases separating them. Germline V gives CDR1 MNHEY, CDR2 SVGAGI. This CDR3 spans 15 amino acids.

At least ten counts were recorded for this clone. The chain employs TRBV7-9 and TRBJ1-1; D is perhaps TRBD1 (5 bases). V was cut by 5 bases and J by 3 bases, with 13 bases left in between. The CDR3 runs to 14 residues. The V gene's germline CDR1 is SEHNR and CDR2 FQNEAQ (reference sequence). The CDR3 DNA reads as TGTGCCAGCAGCGGTTCAGGGCCGGACACTGAAGCTTTCTTT. Translating it yields CASSGSGPDTEAFF.

This clone was recorded a few times. V and J are TRBV6-5 and TRBJ2-4; TRBD2 might be the D (6 bases). Trimming stripped 6 bases from V and 10 bases from J, with 16 bases between. There are 13 residues in the CDR3. Germline values: CDR1 MNHEY, CDR2 SVGAGI. The CDR3 loop reads CASSSTRGRIQYF. The DNA of the CDR3 is TGTGCCAGCAGCTCGACTAGAGGGAGGATTCAGTACTTC.

The chain links TRBV6-6 to TRBJ2-5; 7 bases map to TRBD1. Germline assignment: CDR1 MNHNY and CDR2 SVGAGI (reference sequence). CDR3 length: 15 amino acids. The V gene end was trimmed by 2 bases and the J gene end by 5 bases; junction bases not matched to a gene: 8. The CDR3 coding sequence is TGTGCCAGCAGTTACCCTCAACGCAGGGGGGAGACCCAGTACTTC. Translating it yields CASSYPQRRGETQYF.

The chain couples TRBV19 to TRBJ2-7; 10 nucleotides match TRBD2. The germline CDR1 and CDR2 sequences are LNHDA and SQIVND (reference sequence). V lost 3 bases, J lost 6 bases, and 5 bases stayed unmatched. This CDR3 is 14 amino acids long. The CDR3 here is CASSMEIAGGEQYF. The CDR3 nucleotides are TGTGCCAGTAGTATGGAGATAGCGGGAGGCGAGCAGTACTTC.

This clone was observed many times. The chain employs TRBV28 and TRBJ1-2; a possible D gene is TRBD1 (6 bases). The germline V gene encodes CDR1 MDHEN and CDR2 SYDVKM. CDR3 length: 15 residues. V dropped 7 bases and J dropped 8 bases, with 23 bases sitting between them. This CDR3 is CASTDPGQGAYGYTF. The CDR3 nucleotides are TGTGCCAGCACCGATCCGGGACAAGGAGCTTACGGCTACACCTTC.

The table lists this clone with a few counts. The V and J genes are TRBV2 and TRBJ2-7; perhaps TRBD1 as D (6 bases). Per the germline V gene, CDR1 is SNHLY and CDR2 is FYNNEI. The CDR3 consists of 15 residues. V lost 4 bases, J lost 7 bases, and 20 bases lay in between. CDR3 nucleotides: TGTGCCAGCAGTGTCTTAGGGACACGAACTACAGAGCAGTACTTC. Translating it yields CASSVLGTRTTEQYF.

This clone was detected a few times. The V gene is TRBV23-1, the J gene TRBJ2-3; maybe TRBD2 (6 bases). TRBV23-1 is an ORF; its function is uncertain. The CDR3 totals 16 residues. V lost 1 base to trimming and J lost 4 bases, with 15 bases between them. The chain's CDR3 is CASSQWGVVCPDTQYF. CDR3 DNA sequence: TGCGCCAGCAGTCAATGGGGGGTGGTATGCCCAGATACGCAGTATTTT.

The chain links TRBV30 to TRBJ2-7; TRBD1 matches at 7 bases. Trimming took 5 bases from V and 3 from J; bases not matched to a gene: 7. CDR1 and CDR2 (germline): GTSNPN, SVGIG (reference sequence). The CDR3 spans 13 residues. The CDR3 sequence: CAWGNPGGYEQYF. As DNA, the CDR3 is TGTGCCTGGGGTAACCCAGGGGGCTACGAGCAGTACTTC.

This clone came up a few times. The CDR3 protein is CASTSGSYYEQYF. The CDR3 nucleotides read TGCGCCAGCACTAGCGGGAGCTACTACGAGCAGTACTTC. This chain connects TRBV10-2 to TRBJ2-5, with TRBD2 matching 10 bases. The closer fit of TRBJ2-7 to the DNA end suggests the J call may be wrong. The CDR3 covers 13 residues. From germline, CDR1 is WSHSY and CDR2 SAAADI.

This clone has a handful of counts. The gene calls are TRBV7-2 and TRBJ2-7; TRBD1 aligns across 9 bases. V was clipped by 5 bases and J by 5 bases; unmatched bases: 4. Germline V gene data show CDR1 as SGHTA and CDR2 as FQGNSA. This CDR3 has 13 amino acids. CDR3: CASSTTGGNEQYF. The CDR3 bases are TGTGCCAGCAGCACCACAGGGGGCAACGAGCAGTACTTC.

This chain links TRBV20-1 with TRBJ1-2; D call uncertain. The CDR3 length is 10 residues. V lost 6 bases and J lost 11, with 13 bases in between. Per germline, CDR1 DFQATT and CDR2 SNEGSKA (reference sequence). The DNA for the CDR3 is TGCAGTGCAGAAGGGCGGGCTTACACCTTC. Encoded protein: CSAEGRAYTF.

This clone was seen more than once but under ten times. This chain uses TRBV7-8 with TRBJ2-6; 9 bases align to TRBD1. The CDR3 runs to 18 residues. After removal of 5 bases from V and 0 bases from J, the junction contained 8 bases not matched to a gene. CDR1 is SGHVS and CDR2 is FQNEAQ in the germline V gene. CDR3 in amino acids: CASSPGQGITSGANVLTF. In DNA form, the CDR3 reads TGTGCCAGCAGCCCGGGACAGGGCATAACCTCTGGGGCCAACGTCCTGACTTTC.